This T cell receptor beta chain was identified during a study of blood T cell repertoires in COVID-19. Study details: Whether acute or convalescent, the COVID-19 samples came from the United States, Italy and Spain.

In the authors' methods: Amplification with reference gene primers provided the estimates of nucleated cell counts. Clones were read by immunoSEQ multiplex PCR, and TCRdb kept only the in-frame ones, dropping some. The V and J calls and the clone size are those of that table, but D and trimming were determined from the DNA. Of approximately 70,000 clones in the sample, about 90% were seen once. This CDR3 comprises 15 residues. CDR1 and CDR2 (germline): SGHAT, FQNNGV. Unmatched junction bases numbered 8, after V lost 5 bases and J lost 3 bases. Seattle's enrolled individuals joined amid active infection and were then monitored longitudinally.

The origin of this receptor is a woman aged 45-59 years with COVID-19, enrolled during active disease. The rearrangement uses TRBV11-2 and TRBJ2-7; TRBD2 aligns across 9 bases. Sequencing input: peripheral blood. The CDR3 DNA is TGTGCCAGCAGCGCGCGACTAGCGGCTATCTACGAGCAGTACTTC. Protein: CASSARLAAIYEQYF.